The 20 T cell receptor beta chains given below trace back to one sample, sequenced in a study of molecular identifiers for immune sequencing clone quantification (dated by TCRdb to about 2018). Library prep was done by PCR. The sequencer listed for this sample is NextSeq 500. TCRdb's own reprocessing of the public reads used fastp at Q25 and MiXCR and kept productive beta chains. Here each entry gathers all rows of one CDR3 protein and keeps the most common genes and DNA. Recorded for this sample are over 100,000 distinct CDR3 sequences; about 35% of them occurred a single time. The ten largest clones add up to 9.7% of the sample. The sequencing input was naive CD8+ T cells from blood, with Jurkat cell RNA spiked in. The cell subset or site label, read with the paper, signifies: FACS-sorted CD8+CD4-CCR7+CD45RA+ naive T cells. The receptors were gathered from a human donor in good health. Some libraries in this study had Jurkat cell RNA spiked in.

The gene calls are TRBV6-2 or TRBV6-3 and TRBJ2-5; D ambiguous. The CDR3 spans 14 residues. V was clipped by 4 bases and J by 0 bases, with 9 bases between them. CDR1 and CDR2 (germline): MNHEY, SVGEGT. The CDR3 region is CASSFALYQETQYF. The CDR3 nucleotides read TGTGCCAGCAGTTTCGCGCTGTACCAAGAGACCCAGTACTTC.

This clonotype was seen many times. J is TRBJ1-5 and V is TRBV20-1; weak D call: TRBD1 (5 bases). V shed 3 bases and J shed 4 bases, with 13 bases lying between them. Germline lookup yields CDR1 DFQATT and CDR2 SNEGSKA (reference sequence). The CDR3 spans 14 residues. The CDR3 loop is CSASDRPKNQPQHF. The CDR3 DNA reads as TGCAGTGCTAGTGACAGACCCAAGAATCAGCCCCAGCATTTT.

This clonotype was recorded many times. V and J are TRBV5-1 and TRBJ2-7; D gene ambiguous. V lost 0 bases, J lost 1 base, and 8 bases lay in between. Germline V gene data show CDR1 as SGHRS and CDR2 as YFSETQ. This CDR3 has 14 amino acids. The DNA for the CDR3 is TGCGCCAGCAGCTTGGGTGCAGGTTCCTACGAGCAGTACTTC. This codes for CASSLGAGSYEQYF.

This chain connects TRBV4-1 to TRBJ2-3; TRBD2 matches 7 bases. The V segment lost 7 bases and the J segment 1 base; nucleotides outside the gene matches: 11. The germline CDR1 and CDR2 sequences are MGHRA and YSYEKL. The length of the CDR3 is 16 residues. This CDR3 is CASKVGGGRGTDTQYF. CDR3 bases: TGCGCCAGCAAAGTTGGTGGAGGGAGGGGCACAGATACGCAGTATTTT.

CDR3 nucleotide sequence: TGTGCCAGCAGTACGGGGACAGGGCGCTCTCAGCCCCAGCATTTT. It yields the protein CASSTGTGRSQPQHF. The rearrangement joins TRBV6-2 or TRBV6-3 to TRBJ1-5; TRBD1 matches 9 bases. Per the germline V gene, CDR1 is MNHEY and CDR2 is SVGEGT. V was clipped by 5 bases and J by 6 bases; unmatched bases: 8. This CDR3 has 15 residues.

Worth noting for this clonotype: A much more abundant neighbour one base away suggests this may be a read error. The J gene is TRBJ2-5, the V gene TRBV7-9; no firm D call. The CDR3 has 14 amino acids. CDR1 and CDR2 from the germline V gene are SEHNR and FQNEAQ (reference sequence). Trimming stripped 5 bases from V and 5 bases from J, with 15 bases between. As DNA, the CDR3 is TGTGCCAGCAGCCCAGAGCCCCTGAGGGAGACCCAGTACTTC. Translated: CASSPEPLRETQYF.

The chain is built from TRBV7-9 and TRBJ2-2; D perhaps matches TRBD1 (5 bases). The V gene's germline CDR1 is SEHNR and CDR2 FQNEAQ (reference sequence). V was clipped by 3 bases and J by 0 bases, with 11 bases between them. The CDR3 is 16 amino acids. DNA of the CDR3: TGTGCCAGCAGCTTCCCAGGGCCAGCGAACACCGGGGAGCTGTTTTTT. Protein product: CASSFPGPANTGELFF.

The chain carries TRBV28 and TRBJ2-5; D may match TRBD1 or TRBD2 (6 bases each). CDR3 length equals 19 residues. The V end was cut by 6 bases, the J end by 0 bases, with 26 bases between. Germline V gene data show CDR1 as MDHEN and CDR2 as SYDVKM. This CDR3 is CASSRPTTPLGGYQETQYF. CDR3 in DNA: TGTGCCAGCAGCAGACCTACCACCCCCTTAGGGGGGTACCAAGAGACCCAGTACTTC.

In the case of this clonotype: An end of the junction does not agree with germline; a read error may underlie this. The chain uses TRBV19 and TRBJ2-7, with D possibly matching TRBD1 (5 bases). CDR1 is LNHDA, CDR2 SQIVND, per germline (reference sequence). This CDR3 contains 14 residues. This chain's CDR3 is CASSIGQGFNELYF. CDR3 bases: TGTGCCAGTAGTATTGGGCAGGGATTCAACGAGCTGTACTTC.

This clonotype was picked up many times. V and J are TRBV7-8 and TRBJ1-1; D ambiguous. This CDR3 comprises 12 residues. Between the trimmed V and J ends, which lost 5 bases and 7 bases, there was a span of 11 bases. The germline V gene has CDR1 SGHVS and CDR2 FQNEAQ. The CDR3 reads CASSLTWLEAFF. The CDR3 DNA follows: TGTGCCAGCAGCCTAACATGGCTTGAAGCTTTCTTT.

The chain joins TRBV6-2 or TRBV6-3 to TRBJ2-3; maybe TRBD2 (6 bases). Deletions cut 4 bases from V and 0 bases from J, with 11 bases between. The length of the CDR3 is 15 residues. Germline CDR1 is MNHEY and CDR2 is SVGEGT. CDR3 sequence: CASSWRGSSTDTQYF. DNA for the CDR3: TGTGCCAGCAGTTGGAGGGGCTCTAGCACAGATACGCAGTATTTT.

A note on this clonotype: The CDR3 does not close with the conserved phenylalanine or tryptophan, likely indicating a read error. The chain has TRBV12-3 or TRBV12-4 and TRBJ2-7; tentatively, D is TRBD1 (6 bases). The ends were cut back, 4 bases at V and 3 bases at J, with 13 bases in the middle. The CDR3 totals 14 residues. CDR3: CASSSPGHLYEQYS. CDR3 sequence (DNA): TGTGCCAGCAGTTCGCCGGGACACCTCTACGAGCAGTACTCC.

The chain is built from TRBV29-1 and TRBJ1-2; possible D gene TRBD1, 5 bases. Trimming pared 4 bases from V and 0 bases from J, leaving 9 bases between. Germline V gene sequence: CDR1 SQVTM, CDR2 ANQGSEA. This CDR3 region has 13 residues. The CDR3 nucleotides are TGCAGCGTTGGGGGACCCCCTAACTATGGCTACACCTTC. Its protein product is CSVGGPPNYGYTF.

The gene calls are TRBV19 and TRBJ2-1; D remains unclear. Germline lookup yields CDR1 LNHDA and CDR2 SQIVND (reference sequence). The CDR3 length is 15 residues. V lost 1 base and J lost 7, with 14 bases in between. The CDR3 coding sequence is TGTGCCAGTAGTATAGGCCTCTACCTTGGTAATGAGCAGTTCTTC. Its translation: CASSIGLYLGNEQFF.

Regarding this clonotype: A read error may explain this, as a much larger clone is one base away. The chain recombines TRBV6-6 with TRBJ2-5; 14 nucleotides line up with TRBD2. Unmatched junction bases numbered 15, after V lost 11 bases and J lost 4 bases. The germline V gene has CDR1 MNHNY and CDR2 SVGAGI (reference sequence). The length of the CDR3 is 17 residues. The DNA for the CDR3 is TGTGCCGGCTTAGGACTAGCGGGAGGCCCATCTGGAGAGACCCAGTACTTC. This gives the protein CAGLGLAGGPSGETQYF.

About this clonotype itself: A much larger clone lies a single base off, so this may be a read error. The CDR3 reads CACGSVNSYEQYF. Written as DNA, the CDR3 is TGTGCCTGCGGTAGCGTTAACTCCTACGAGCAGTACTTC. The genes are TRBV28 and TRBJ2-7, with a tentative D call TRBD2 (5 bases). V was clipped by 11 bases and J by 0 bases, with 14 bases between them. Germline V gives CDR1 MDHEN, CDR2 SYDVKM. The CDR3 is made up of 13 amino acids.

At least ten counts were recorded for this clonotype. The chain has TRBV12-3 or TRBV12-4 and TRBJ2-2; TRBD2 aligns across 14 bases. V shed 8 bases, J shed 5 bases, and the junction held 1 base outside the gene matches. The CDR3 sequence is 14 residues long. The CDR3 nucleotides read TGTGCCAGCGGGACTAGCGGGGGTACCGGGGAGCTGTTTTTT. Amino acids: CASGTSGGTGELFF.

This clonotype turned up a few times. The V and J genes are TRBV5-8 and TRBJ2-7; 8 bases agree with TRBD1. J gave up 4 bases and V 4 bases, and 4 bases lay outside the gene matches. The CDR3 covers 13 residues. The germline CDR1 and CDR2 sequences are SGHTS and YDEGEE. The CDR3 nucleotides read TGTGCCAGCAGCACCAGGGGGCGTTACGAGCAGTACTTC. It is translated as CASSTRGRYEQYF.

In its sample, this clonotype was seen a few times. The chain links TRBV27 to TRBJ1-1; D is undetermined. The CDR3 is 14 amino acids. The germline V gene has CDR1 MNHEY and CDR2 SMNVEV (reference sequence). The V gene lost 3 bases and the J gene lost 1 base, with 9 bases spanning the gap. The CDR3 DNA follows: TGTGCCAGCAGTTTCGGCAGATCGAACACTGAAGCTTTCTTT. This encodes CASSFGRSNTEAFF.

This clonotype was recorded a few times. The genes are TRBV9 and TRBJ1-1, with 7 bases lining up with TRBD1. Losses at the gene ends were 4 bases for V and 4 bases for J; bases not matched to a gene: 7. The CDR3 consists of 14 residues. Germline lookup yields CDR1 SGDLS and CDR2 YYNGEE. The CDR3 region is CASSRTGDGTEAFF. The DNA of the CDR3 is TGTGCCAGCAGCCGTACAGGGGACGGCACTGAAGCTTTCTTT. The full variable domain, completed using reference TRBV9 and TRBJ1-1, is DSGVTQTPKHLITATGQRVTLRCSPRSGDLSVYWYQQSLDQGLQFLIQYYNGEERAKGNILERFSAQQFPDLHSELNLSSLELGDSALYFCASSRTGDGTEAFFGQGTRLTVV.